There are a few counts of the clone carrying this T cell receptor (beta chain). As yet, its antigen is unknown. These data come from a study of T-cell reconstitution after alpha-beta-depleted transplantation in children. Trimming took off 0 bases at V and 0 bases at J, with 9 bases between the two ends. CDR3 length equals 16 residues. In germline, CDR1 is LGHNA, CDR2 YSLEER. Unique molecular identifiers were incorporated when the TCRbeta library was constructed. TCRdb passed the PCR reads through MiXCR, listing each CDR3 protein once. Among roughly 340,000 distinct CDR3 sequences, around 15% were seen once, and the ten largest hold roughly 40%. Study outcomes and limitations: Counts and diversity of T cells one year after transplant came mostly from newly produced T cells.

The starting material was PBMCs, mostly from graft donor cells, obtained 360 days after TCRalphabeta/CD19-depleted stem cell transplant. The V and J genes are TRBV4-3 and TRBJ2-1; D is unresolved. This receptor was obtained from a male patient between 2 and 15 years old who had a stem cell transplant for acute lymphoblastic leukemia, so the T cells may come from the graft donor. This chain's CDR3 is CASSQEIQSSYNEQFF. The CDR3 DNA follows: TGCGCCAGCAGCCAAGAGATTCAGAGCTCCTACAATGAGCAGTTCTTC.